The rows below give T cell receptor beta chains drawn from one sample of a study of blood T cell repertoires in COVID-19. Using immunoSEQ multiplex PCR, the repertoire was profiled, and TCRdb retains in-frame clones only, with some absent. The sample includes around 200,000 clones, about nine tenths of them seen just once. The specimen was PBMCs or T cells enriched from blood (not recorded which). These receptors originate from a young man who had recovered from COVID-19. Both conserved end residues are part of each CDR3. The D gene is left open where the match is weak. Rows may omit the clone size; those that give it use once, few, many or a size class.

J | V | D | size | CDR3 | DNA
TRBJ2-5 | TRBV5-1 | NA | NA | CASSSRETQYF | TGCGCCAGCAGCTCTCGGGAGACCCAGTACTTC
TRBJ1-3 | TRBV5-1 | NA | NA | CASSRDMSSGNTIYF | TGCGCCAGCAGCCGGGACATGAGCTCTGGAAACACCATATATTTT
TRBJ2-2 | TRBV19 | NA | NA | CASKRMWGGSTGELFF | TGTGCCAGTAAACGAATGTGGGGGGGCAGCACCGGGGAGCTGTTTTTT
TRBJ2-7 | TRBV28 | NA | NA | CASSPAGRVGAYEQYF | TGTGCCAGCAGTCCTGCAGGCAGGGTCGGAGCCTACGAGCAGTACTTC
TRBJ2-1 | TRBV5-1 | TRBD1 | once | CASSPRDRDNEQFF | TGCGCCAGCAGCCCCCGCGACAGGGACAATGAGCAGTTCTTC
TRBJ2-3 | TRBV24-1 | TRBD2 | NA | CATSDLQIGEGRISTDTQYF | TGTGCCACCAGTGATTTGCAAATCGGGGAGGGTAGGATTAGCACAGATACGCAGTATTTT
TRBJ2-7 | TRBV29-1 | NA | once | CSGVGGSPYEQYF | TGCAGCGGGGTCGGGGGATCTCCCTACGAGCAGTACTTC
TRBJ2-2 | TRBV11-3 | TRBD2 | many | CASSPSGAGVANTGELFF | TGTGCCAGCAGCCCATCCGGAGCGGGAGTAGCGAACACCGGGGAGCTGTTTTTT
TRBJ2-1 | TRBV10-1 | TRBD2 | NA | CASSEGRGGLGSYNEQFF | TGCGCCAGCAGTGAGGGACGGGGGGGCCTTGGCTCCTACAATGAGCAGTTCTTC
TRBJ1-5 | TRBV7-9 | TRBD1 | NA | CASSLGGQGVGNQPQHF | TGTGCCAGCAGCTTAGGGGGTCAGGGGGTGGGCAATCAGCCCCAGCATTTT
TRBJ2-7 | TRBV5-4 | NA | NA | CASSSGLETYEQYF | TGTGCCAGCAGCTCAGGGTTGGAAACCTACGAGCAGTACTTC
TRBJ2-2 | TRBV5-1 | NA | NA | CASRFTNTGELFF | TGCGCCAGCAGGTTTACGAACACCGGGGAGCTGTTTTTT
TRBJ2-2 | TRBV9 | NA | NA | CASSDSWQGSARGELFF | TGTGCCAGCAGCGACAGCTGGCAGGGGTCGGCTCGGGGGGAGCTGTTTTTT
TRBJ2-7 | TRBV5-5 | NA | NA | CASSLAGGLGSYEQYF | TGTGCCAGCAGCTTGGCCGGGGGGCTGGGCTCCTACGAGCAGTACTTC
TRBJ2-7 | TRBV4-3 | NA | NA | CASSQETGRVYEQYF | TGCGCCAGCAGCCAAGAGACAGGCCGAGTCTACGAGCAGTACTTC
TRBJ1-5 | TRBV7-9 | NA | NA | CASSLGGTIQPQHF | TGTGCCAGCAGCTTGGGGGGGACCATACAGCCCCAGCATTTT
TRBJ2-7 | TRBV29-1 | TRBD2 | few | CSVGGLPGGSPYEQYF | TGCAGCGTTGGGGGCCTTCCGGGAGGCTCCCCCTACGAGCAGTACTTC
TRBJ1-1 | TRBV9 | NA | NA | CASSVGPLGGTGEAFF | TGTGCCAGCAGCGTAGGCCCCCTGGGAGGGACGGGTGAAGCTTTCTTT
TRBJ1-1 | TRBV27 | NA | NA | CASSPIGGNTEAFF | TGTGCCAGCAGCCCCATTGGCGGGAACACTGAAGCTTTCTTT
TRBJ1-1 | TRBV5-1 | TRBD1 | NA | CASSARDRGITEAFF | TGCGCCAGCAGCGCCCGGGACAGGGGGATTACTGAAGCTTTCTTT
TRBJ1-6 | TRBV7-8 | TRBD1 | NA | CASSSGTGGFRNSPLHF | TGTGCCAGCAGCTCTGGGACAGGGGGATTTAGGAATTCACCCCTCCACTTT
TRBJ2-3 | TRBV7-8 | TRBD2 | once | CASSLYRGLAGGRSTDTQYF | TGTGCCAGCAGCTTGTATCGCGGACTAGCGGGAGGGAGGAGCACAGATACGCAGTATTTT
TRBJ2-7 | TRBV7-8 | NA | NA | CASSFEGVTYEQYF | TGTGCCAGCAGCTTCGAAGGGGTTACCTACGAGCAGTACTTC
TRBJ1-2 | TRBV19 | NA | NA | CASSIPSYGYTF | TGTGCCAGTAGTATACCCAGCTATGGCTACACCTTC
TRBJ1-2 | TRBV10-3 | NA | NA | CAIGESRGGYTF | TGTGCCATCGGCGAATCAAGGGGTGGCTACACCTTC
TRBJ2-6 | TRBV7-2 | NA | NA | CASSLGLWAGASGANVLTF | TGTGCCAGCAGCTTAGGTCTCTGGGCGGGGGCCTCTGGGGCCAACGTCCTGACTTTC
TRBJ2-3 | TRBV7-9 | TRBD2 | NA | CASSKIREGRNTQYF | TGTGCCAGCAGTAAAATCCGGGAGGGCCGGAATACGCAGTATTTT
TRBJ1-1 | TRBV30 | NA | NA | CAWSIRLNTEAFF | TGTGCCTGGAGTATCCGGTTGAACACTGAAGCTTTCTTT
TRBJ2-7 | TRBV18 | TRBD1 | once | CASSPRQGGKTYEQYF | TGTGCCAGCTCACCAAGACAGGGGGGAAAAACCTACGAGCAGTACTTC
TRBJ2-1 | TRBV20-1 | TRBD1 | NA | CSARKPGQSFF | TGCAGTGCTAGGAAACCGGGACAGTCGTTCTTC
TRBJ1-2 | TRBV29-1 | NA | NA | CSVESSPRAYGYTF | TGCAGCGTTGAATCCTCACCTCGCGCTTATGGCTACACCTTC
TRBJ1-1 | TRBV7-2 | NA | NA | CASSPRQSNTEAFF | TGTGCCAGCAGCCCGCGACAGTCGAACACTGAAGCTTTCTTT
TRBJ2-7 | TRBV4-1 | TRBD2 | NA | CASSQESGGGYEQYF | TGCGCCAGCAGCCAAGAGTCGGGAGGGGGTTACGAGCAGTACTTC
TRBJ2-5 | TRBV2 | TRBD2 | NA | CASGNRLAVSQETQYF | TGTGCCAGCGGAAACCGACTAGCGGTTTCCCAAGAGACCCAGTACTTC
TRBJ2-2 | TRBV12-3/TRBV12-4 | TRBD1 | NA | CASGTGVTGELFF | TGTGCCAGCGGGACAGGGGTGACCGGGGAGCTGTTTTTT
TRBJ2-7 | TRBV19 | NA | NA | CASSIGLRGASYEQYF | TGTGCCAGTAGTATTGGGTTGCGGGGTGCCTCCTACGAGCAGTACTTC
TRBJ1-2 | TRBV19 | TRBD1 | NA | CASSEGDRNYGYTF | TGTGCCAGTAGTGAGGGGGACAGGAACTATGGCTACACCTTC
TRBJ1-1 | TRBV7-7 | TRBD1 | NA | CASSPGDSRNTEAFF | TGTGCCAGCAGCCCGGGGGACAGTCGAAATACTGAAGCTTTCTTT
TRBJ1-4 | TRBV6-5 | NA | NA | CASKRGATNEKLFF | TGTGCCAGCAAAAGGGGTGCAACTAATGAAAAACTGTTTTTT
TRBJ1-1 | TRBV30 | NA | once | CAWSQTGRPNTEAFF | TGTGCCTGGAGCCAGACAGGACGGCCGAACACTGAAGCTTTCTTT
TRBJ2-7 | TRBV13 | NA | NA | CASSLSLGQTYEQYF | TGTGCCAGCAGCTTATCCCTGGGACAAACCTACGAGCAGTACTTC
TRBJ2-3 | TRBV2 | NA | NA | CASTRGGADTQYF | TGTGCCAGCACCCGGGGAGGAGCAGATACGCAGTATTTT
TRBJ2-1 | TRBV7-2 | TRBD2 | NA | CASSLLAGTYNEQFF | TGTGCCAGCAGCTTACTAGCGGGAACTTACAATGAGCAGTTCTTC
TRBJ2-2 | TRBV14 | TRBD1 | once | CASSQVDRDTGELFF | TGTGCCAGCAGCCAAGTCGACAGGGATACCGGGGAGCTGTTTTTT
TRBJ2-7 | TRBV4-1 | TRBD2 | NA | CASRPTPGGYEQYF | TGCGCCAGCAGACCGACACCGGGGGGCTACGAGCAGTACTTC
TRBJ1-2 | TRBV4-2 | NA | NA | CASSRGDVSNYTF | TGTGCCAGCAGCCGCGGGGACGTTTCAAACTACACCTTC
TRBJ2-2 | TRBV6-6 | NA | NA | CASSYSRRTNTGELFF | TGTGCCAGCAGTTACTCGAGGCGGACGAACACCGGGGAGCTGTTTTTT
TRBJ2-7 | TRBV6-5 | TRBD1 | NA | CASATTGDEQYF | TGTGCCAGCGCTACGACAGGGGACGAGCAGTACTTC
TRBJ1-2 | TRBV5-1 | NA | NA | CASSLAGVRFLGYTF | TGCGCCAGCAGCTTGGCAGGGGTTAGATTCCTAGGCTACACCTTC
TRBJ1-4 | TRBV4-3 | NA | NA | CASSQDLGQAGRVVNEKLFF | TGCGCCAGCAGCCAAGATCTTGGTCAGGCAGGGAGGGTTGTGAATGAAAAACTGTTTTTT
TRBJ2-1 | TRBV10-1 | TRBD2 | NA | CASSEISGASGEQFF | TGCGCCAGCAGTGAAATTAGCGGGGCCTCAGGTGAGCAGTTCTTC
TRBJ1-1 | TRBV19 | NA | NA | CASSIASRGTLNTEAFF | TGTGCCAGTAGTATAGCGTCCAGGGGAACCCTGAACACTGAAGCTTTCTTT
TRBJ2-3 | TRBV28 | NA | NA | CASSPSRVDTQYF | TGTGCCAGCAGTCCCTCCCGGGTAGATACGCAGTATTTT